This entry lists 29 T cell receptor beta chains sequenced from one sample in a study of cytomegalovirus exposure and HLA in healthy donors. Use of 60 Vbeta and 13 Jbeta primers characterized the PCR. The method was immunoSEQ multiplex PCR; TCRdb's version includes in-frame clones alone and lacks a portion of them. The data hold 140,000 to 150,000 clones, with 60% to 80% observed a single time. Sequenced: PBMCs. These receptors all stem from a male donor in good health and CMV-seronegative.

This clone came up once. This chain connects TRBV15 to TRBJ1-1; 9 nucleotides line up with TRBD1. V shed 3 bases, J shed 2 bases, and the junction held 4 bases outside the gene matches. Looked up from germline, CDR1 is LNHNV and CDR2 is YYDKDF (reference sequence). The CDR3 runs to 15 residues. The CDR3 bases are TGTGCCACCAGCAGTGGACAGGGGTTAAACACTGAAGCTTTCTTT. Its translation is CATSSGQGLNTEAFF.

This rearrangement joins TRBV7-2 to TRBJ2-7; the D gene is possibly TRBD2 (7 bases). Germline V CDR1 and CDR2: SGHTA, FQGNSA. The CDR3 is made up of 19 amino acids. Trimming shortened V by 5 bases and J by 3 bases, and 29 bases separated the two germline ends. CDR3 protein: CASSGGGGGGGPIVYEQYF. As DNA, the CDR3 is TGTGCCAGCAGCGGAGGGGGTGGGGGCGGGGGACCCATTGTCTACGAGCAGTACTTC.

The rearrangement uses TRBV11-3 and TRBJ2-1, with 9 positions matching TRBD2. CDR3 length: 19 amino acids. V lost 2 bases to trimming and J lost 2 bases; unmatched junction nucleotides: 13. Germline CDR1 and CDR2: SGHNT and YENEEA. The CDR3 is CASSLSYGGSSGTYNEQFF. CDR3 DNA: TGTGCCAGCAGCTTATCGTATGGCGGGTCTAGCGGGACCTACAATGAGCAGTTCTTC.

The J gene is TRBJ2-5, the V gene TRBV27; possible D gene TRBD2, 6 bases. V lost 6 bases and J lost 7, with 15 bases in between. Germline V gene sequence: CDR1 MNHEY, CDR2 SMNVEV (reference sequence). The CDR3 loop spans 13 amino acids. CDR3 region: CASSPGGSGTQYF. The DNA of the CDR3 is TGTGCCAGCAGCCCCGGGGGTTCAGGGACCCAGTACTTC.

The chain employs TRBV5-4 and TRBJ2-7, with 11 positions matching TRBD2. CDR3 length: 16 residues. V gave up 4 bases and J gave up 3 bases; unmatched junction bases: 9. Looked up from germline, CDR1 is SGHNT and CDR2 is YYREEE (reference sequence). The CDR3 DNA sequence: TGTGCCAGCAGCACCGCTAGCGGGAGGTCTAGCTACGAGCAGTACTTC. This translates into CASSTASGRSSYEQYF.

The chain is built from TRBV7-3 and TRBJ2-2, with 16 bases lining up with TRBD2. Germline trimming cut 4 bases from V and 4 bases from J; bases unmatched to any gene: 6. The V gene's germline CDR1 is SGHTA and CDR2 FQGTGA. The CDR3 extends over 18 amino acids. CDR3 coding DNA: TGTGCCAGCAGCTCGGGACTAGCGGGGGGGACGGGCACCGGGGAGCTGTTTTTT. It codes for CASSSGLAGGTGTGELFF.

V and J are TRBV9 and TRBJ2-7; D is possibly TRBD2 (5 bases). The CDR3 length is 13 residues. CDR1 and CDR2 from the germline V gene are SGDLS and YYNGEE. The germline V and J ends were trimmed by 3 bases and 4 bases, with 11 bases remaining between them. CDR3 in DNA: TGTGCCAGCAGCGCCTTACTAGGGTACGAGCAGTACTTC. Its protein product is CASSALLGYEQYF.

This clone was observed a single time. The J gene is TRBJ2-7, the V gene TRBV6-1; tentative D call: TRBD1 (5 bases). V lost 8 bases to trimming and J lost 1 base, with 18 bases between them. CDR1 is MNHNS and CDR2 is SASEGT in the germline V gene. The CDR3 runs to 15 residues. CDR3 nucleotides: TGTGCCAGCTTCCCCTGGCAGGGAATATCCTACGAGCAGTACTTC. Amino acids: CASFPWQGISYEQYF.

Concerning this clone itself: Other nucleotide sequences in the sample specify the same CDR3. This sequence joins TRBV19 and TRBJ2-5; 7 bases line up with TRBD2. Germline assignment: CDR1 LNHDA and CDR2 SQIVND (reference sequence). The V gene end was trimmed by 3 bases and the J gene end by 5 bases; junction bases not matched to a gene: 3. There are 13 residues in the CDR3. This chain's CDR3 is CASSIAGGETQYF. The DNA of the CDR3 is TGTGCCAGTAGTATCGCCGGGGGGGAGACCCAGTACTTC. Using reference TRBV19 and TRBJ2-5 for the parts outside the CDR3, the full variable domain is DGGITQSPKYLFRKEGQNVTLSCEQNLNHDAMYWYRQDPGQGLRLIYYSQIVNDFQKGDIAEGYSVSREKKESFPLTVTSAQKNPTAFYLCASSIAGGETQYFGPGTRLLVL.

The rearrangement joins TRBV10-2 to TRBJ1-1, with 8 bases that match TRBD1. With V trimmed by 2 bases and J by 5 bases, 7 bases remained unmatched. The germline CDR1 and CDR2 sequences are WSHSY and SAAADI. The CDR3 is 15 residues long. CDR3 DNA: TGCGCCAGCAGTGAGGGCCAGGGGGCCTGGACTGAAGCTTTCTTT. Translating gives CASSEGQGAWTEAFF.

The chain employs TRBV9 and TRBJ2-7; possible D gene TRBD1, 6 bases. The length of the CDR3 is 14 residues. Germline V gene lookup returns CDR1 SGDLS and CDR2 YYNGEE. V lost 3 bases to trimming and J lost 7 bases, with 17 bases between them. CDR3 sequence reads: CASSGTAQGWEQYF. The CDR3 DNA reads as TGTGCCAGCAGCGGGACAGCCCAGGGGTGGGAGCAGTACTTC.

In this sample, this clone turned up many times. One base away lies a much larger clone, so this may be a sequencing read error. The chain links TRBV11-2 to TRBJ2-7; D ambiguous. The germline CDR1 and CDR2 sequences are SGHAT and FQNNGV. Trimming cost V 2 bases and J 0 bases, with 14 bases left between them. The CDR3 totals 16 residues. CDR3 in amino acids: CASSLFSGPSSYEQYF. CDR3 nucleotides: TGTGCCAGCAGCTTATTTTCGGGTCCGAGCTCCTACGAGCAGTACTTC.

The V and J genes are TRBV11-1 and TRBJ1-2; the match to TRBD1 covers 7 bases. The CDR3 spans 14 residues. CDR1 SGHAT and CDR2 FQDESV come from the germline V gene (reference sequence). Unmatched junction bases numbered 5, after V lost 3 bases and J lost 4 bases. The CDR3 region has the DNA TGTGCCAGCAGCTTTGACAGGGTTGGCTATGGCTACACCTTC. Translating it yields CASSFDRVGYGYTF.

The V and J genes are TRBV5-1 and TRBJ1-2, with D possibly TRBD1 on 5 matching bases. The CDR3 is 13 amino acids. CDR1 SGHRS and CDR2 YFSETQ come from the germline V gene. V lost 4 bases, J lost 2 bases, and 9 bases lay in between. The DNA of the CDR3 is TGCGCCAGCAGCCCGGGGGGGAACTATGGCTACACCTTC. Residues: CASSPGGNYGYTF.

This clone was seen only once. The rearrangement joins TRBV7-2 to TRBJ2-5; 10 nucleotides line up with TRBD2. Trimming cost V 5 bases and J 4 bases; bases outside gene matches: 16. The CDR3 is made up of 18 amino acids. Germline lookup yields CDR1 SGHTA and CDR2 FQGNSA. The CDR3 loop is CASSPISLAGGGSETQYF. The CDR3 DNA is TGTGCCAGCAGCCCAATTTCGTTAGCGGGAGGAGGGTCAGAGACCCAGTACTTC.

The genes are TRBV19 and TRBJ1-1; perhaps TRBD1 as D (5 bases). CDR3 size: 17 residues. CDR1 is LNHDA and CDR2 is SQIVND in the germline V gene (reference sequence). The V end was cut by 8 bases, the J end by 4 bases, with 26 bases between. CDR3 residues: CASGPLAIQGGSTEAFF. The CDR3 bases are TGTGCCAGTGGACCTTTGGCGATTCAGGGAGGTTCCACTGAAGCTTTCTTT.

The genes are TRBV30 and TRBJ2-5; 7 nucleotides agree with TRBD1. Per germline, CDR1 GTSNPN and CDR2 SVGIG (reference sequence). Trimming cost V 3 bases and J 2 bases; bases outside gene matches: 3. The CDR3 has 13 residues. CDR3 nucleotides: TGTGCCTGGAGGACCAGGGGGCAAGAGACCCAGTACTTC. The encoded protein is CAWRTRGQETQYF.

This rearrangement joins TRBV9 to TRBJ2-7; 10 bases are a match to TRBD2. Germline trimming cut 1 base from V and 3 bases from J; bases unmatched to any gene: 4. CDR1 SGDLS and CDR2 YYNGEE come from the germline V gene. This CDR3 is 15 amino acids long. The CDR3 here is CASSVSTSGFYEQYF. The DNA of the CDR3 is TGTGCCAGCAGCGTATCGACTAGCGGGTTCTACGAGCAGTACTTC.

This chain links TRBV11-1 with TRBJ2-7; possible D gene TRBD2, 6 bases. Germline CDR1 SGHAT, CDR2 FQDESV (reference sequence). The CDR3 is 15 residues long. Trimming pared 5 bases from V and 6 bases from J, leaving 20 bases between. The CDR3 DNA reads TGTGCCAGCAGCCCATCGACTAGTTCGTACGGCGAGCAGTACTTC. This encodes CASSPSTSSYGEQYF.

This chain joins TRBV6-1 and TRBJ2-1; D unresolved. The CDR3 totals 11 residues. Germline values: CDR1 MNHNS, CDR2 SASEGT. The V and J ends lost 6 bases and 9 bases respectively, with 9 bases between them. This chain's CDR3 is CASRSLSEQFF. The CDR3 DNA reads as TGTGCCAGCAGGTCCCTAAGTGAGCAGTTCTTC.

V gene TRBV29-1 combines with J gene TRBJ2-1, with TRBD1 identical over 10 bases. The CDR3 is made up of 15 amino acids. Germline CDR1 and CDR2: SQVTM and ANQGSEA. The V and J ends lost 7 bases and 6 bases, in that order; junction bases with no gene match: 12. In DNA form, the CDR3 reads TGCAGCGCCGACCGAGGGACAGGGGTCAGCAATGAGCAGTTCTTC. Protein product: CSADRGTGVSNEQFF.

The chain carries TRBV4-1 and TRBJ2-3; 10 bases align to TRBD2. The V gene end was trimmed by 1 base and the J gene end by 4 bases; junction bases not matched to a gene: 8. Per germline, CDR1 MGHRA and CDR2 YSYEKL. The CDR3 has 17 amino acids. CDR3 in amino acids: CASSQGPSLAGADTQYF. CDR3 nucleotides: TGCGCCAGCAGCCAAGGCCCTAGTCTAGCGGGAGCAGATACGCAGTATTTT.

This chain uses TRBV7-8 with TRBJ1-5; D is perhaps TRBD1 (6 bases). With 5 bases removed from V and 4 bases from J, the gap between germline ends came to 12 bases. CDR1 is SGHVS, CDR2 FQNEAQ, per germline. There are 14 residues in the CDR3. The CDR3 bases are TGTGCCAGCAGCCTACGACAGGTTAATCAGCCCCAGCATTTT. It yields the protein CASSLRQVNQPQHF. Based on the CDR3 plus reference TRBV7-8 and TRBJ1-5, the full variable domain is GAGVSQSPRYKVAKRGQDVALRCDPISGHVSLFWYQQALGQGPEFLTYFQNEAQLDKSGLPSDRFFAERPEGSVSTLKIQRTQQEDSAVYLCASSLRQVNQPQHFGDGTRLSIL.

The V gene is TRBV5-8, the J gene TRBJ2-7; tentatively, D is TRBD1 (5 bases). Germline CDR1 is SGHTS and CDR2 is YDEGEE. The CDR3 totals 15 residues. V dropped 4 bases and J dropped 2 bases, with 16 bases sitting between them. CDR3 in DNA: TGTGCCAGCAGCCCTCGGCTTGGGGCACCCTACGAGCAGTACTTC. This gives the protein CASSPRLGAPYEQYF.

The CDR3 here is CASSLVREMRQPQHF. CDR3 DNA sequence: TGTGCCAGCAGCTTAGTAAGGGAGATGAGGCAGCCCCAGCATTTT. The chain employs TRBV7-8 and TRBJ1-5; unclear D gene. CDR3 size: 15 residues. V lost 1 base and J lost 7, with 14 bases in between. Germline assignment: CDR1 SGHVS and CDR2 FQNEAQ.

In its sample, this clone was seen a few times. The gene calls are TRBV7-2 and TRBJ2-7; D may be TRBD1 (5 bases). Trimming stripped 3 bases from V and 6 bases from J, with 24 bases between. The CDR3 length is 17 residues. Germline CDR1 and CDR2: SGHTA and FQGNSA. CDR3 DNA sequence: TGTGCCAGCAGCTTGGGGCTCCGTAGCCCTCCTCGGGTCGAGCAGTACTTC. The encoded protein is CASSLGLRSPPRVEQYF. Combining the CDR3 with reference TRBV7-2 and TRBJ2-7 gives the whole variable domain GAGVSQSPSNKVTEKGKDVELRCDPISGHTALYWYRQSLGQGLEFLIYFQGNSAPDKSGLPSDRFSAERTGGSVSTLTIQRTQQEDSAVYLCASSLGLRSPPRVEQYFGPGTRLTVT.

The chain combines TRBV6-5 with TRBJ1-1, with a possible D match to TRBD1 (5 bases). Germline V lookup: CDR1 MNHEY, CDR2 SVGAGI. V was clipped by 8 bases and J by 4 bases, with 14 bases between them. The CDR3 covers 13 residues. The CDR3 DNA follows: TGTGCCAGCGCCCCGGGGGAGGGCACTGAAGCTTTCTTT. Translated: CASAPGEGTEAFF.

This clone has only a few counts. The gene calls are TRBV9 and TRBJ2-3; TRBD2 matches at 12 bases. The CDR3 runs 16 residues. With V trimmed by 4 bases and J by 6 bases, 9 bases remained unmatched. Germline loops: CDR1 SGDLS, CDR2 YYNGEE. The DNA of the CDR3 is TGTGCCAGCAGCTCAAGGACTAGCGGGAAGTCGGATACGCAGTATTTT. This encodes CASSSRTSGKSDTQYF.

The chain combines TRBV28 with TRBJ2-2, with TRBD2 matching 7 bases. The CDR3 length is 16 residues. V lost 3 bases and J lost 2; bases outside the gene matches: 6. CDR1 MDHEN and CDR2 SYDVKM come from the germline V gene. CDR3 sequence reads: CASSLGGELNTGELFF. Written as DNA, the CDR3 is TGTGCCAGCAGTTTGGGGGGGGAACTCAACACCGGGGAGCTGTTTTTT.